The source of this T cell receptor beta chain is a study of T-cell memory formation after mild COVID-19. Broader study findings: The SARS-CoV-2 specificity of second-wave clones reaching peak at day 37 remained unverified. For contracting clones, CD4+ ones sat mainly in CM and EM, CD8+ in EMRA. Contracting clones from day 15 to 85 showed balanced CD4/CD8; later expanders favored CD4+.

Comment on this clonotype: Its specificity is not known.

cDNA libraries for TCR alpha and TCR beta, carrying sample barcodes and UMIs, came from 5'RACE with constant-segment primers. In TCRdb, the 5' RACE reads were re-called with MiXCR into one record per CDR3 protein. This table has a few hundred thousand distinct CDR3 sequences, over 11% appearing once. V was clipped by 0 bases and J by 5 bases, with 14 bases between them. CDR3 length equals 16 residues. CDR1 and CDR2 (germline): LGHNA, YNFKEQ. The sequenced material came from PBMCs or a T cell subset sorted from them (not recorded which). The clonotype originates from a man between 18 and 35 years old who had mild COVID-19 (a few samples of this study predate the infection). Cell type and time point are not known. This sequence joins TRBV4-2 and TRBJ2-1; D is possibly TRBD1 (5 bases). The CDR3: CASSQDRWGLNNEQFF. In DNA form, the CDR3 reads TGTGCCAGCAGCCAAGACCGGTGGGGCCTCAACAATGAGCAGTTCTTC.